One T cell receptor beta chain is described in this entry. Its binding antigen is unknown. No base-level quality is on record; no much larger clone is a single base apart. The sample originates from a study of cytomegalovirus exposure and HLA in healthy donors (dated by TCRdb to about 2017). Some background on the complete study: According to an earlier analysis of several hundred of the donors, about 179 million T cells yielded roughly 110 million unique TCR beta sequences and less than 300 Gb of sequence data. Besides the first cohort of 500 to 700 subjects, a separate validation cohort made up of 90 to 150 different subjects was used. Around 330 gigabases of sequencing data and tens of millions of unique TCR sequences made up an early release that covered under 750 HLA-typed donors. HLA typing included class I and class II loci at four-digit resolution. Every repertoire in the discovery cohort had been generated on one and the same sequencing platform. The study profiled the T cell repertoires of 550 to 700 subjects by immunosequencing and related them to cytomegalovirus serostatus. About five DR-DQ haplotypes were treated as single units for association and clustering because of strong linkage in the cohort. Among 398 genotyped donors of the cohort, an average of around 220,000 unique TCR beta nucleotide sequences was sequenced per donor, of which roughly 18% were non-productive. A later analysis re-examined previously published TCR beta repertoires from just over 650 donors and added high-resolution HLA genotyping to investigate patterns of TCR occurrence. The study was designed to test whether signatures of past pathogen exposure could be identified by cataloging public T cell receptors. Typing coverage differed by locus: A, B, C, DRB1 and DQB1 were typed in roughly 620-640 donors, DQA1 in about 500, DPA1 in approximately 610, and DPB1 in 400 to 480. Among the roughly 400 genotyped donors, about 83% belonged to the genetic ancestry cluster associated with self-reported Caucasian donors. An earlier analysis of a few hundred of the donors applied high-throughput TCR beta sequencing to assess whether each TCR beta V gene segment acted as functional or pseudogenic. A later genetic analysis took genome-wide SNP genotypes for about 65% of the 666 donors and used that subset as a discovery cohort. The later analysis used no new phenotypic data to find candidate immune exposures, relying instead on TCR beta sequences and their occurrence across donors. Alongside the repertoire data, information on donor age, sex, ethnicity and CMV serostatus was compiled. To predict cytomegalovirus infection status, the study combined high-throughput TCR immunosequencing, statistical association of individual TCRs with disease status, and machine learning. Findings and caveats that apply to the study as a whole: Linkage disequilibrium might explain the correlated functional status among segregating V segments, but an unknown experimental factor could not be ruled out. A further reported finding was that TCR beta sequences accurately predicted the HLA-A and HLA-B alleles for most subjects in the first cohort. A later analysis found that most CMV-associated TCR beta chains appeared HLA-restricted, with HLA associations seemingly driven largely by CMV exposure. Immune exposure information for the cohort was limited to CMV serostatus. In an earlier analysis of about 550 of the donors, most TCR beta V segments were observed in productive rearrangements about 87% or about 30% of the time, broadly matching IMGT annotations. When HLA alleles, especially DR and DQ, strongly co-occurred, attributing TCR associations to individual alleles was difficult. Some IMGT-functional V segments, including TRBV6-2 and TRBV6-3, could not be distinguished by the 87-base-pair reads and were therefore excluded. A cluster of highly shared sequence variants was judged likely to represent a technical artifact of the sequencing pipeline. Three of the identified cytomegalovirus-associated TCR beta chains were confirmed in vitro to be specific for cytomegalovirus antigens. An association between a missense DCLRE1C variant and V-gene and J-gene trimming of TCR beta chains was found in a later genetic analysis and replicated in an independent cohort. According to a later analysis, parvovirus B19, influenza, CMV and Epstein-Barr virus appeared linked to several top co-occurrence clusters. It was suggested by the authors that the approach could potentially be generalized to other disease states and immunological phenotypes. Because counts were too low, more than 15 rarely observed V segments, including chromosome 9 orphons, were excluded from the earlier analysis of several hundred of the donors. Compared with the approximately 710-donor mean, donors in an Asian-associated ancestry cluster had fewer N-insertions in productive TCRs, according to a later genetic analysis. The presence/absence analyses assumed that sequencing depth was roughly uniform across donors, and that assumption may not be true. Most TCR sequences were observed very rarely across donors, whereas some public TCRs were present in many individuals. HLA typing was unavailable for some donors at each locus, so association tests used only the typed subset. Specific HLA alleles were associated with around 18,000 TCR beta sequences at a false discovery rate of 0.05 in a later analysis. In both the original and validation cohorts, the classifier was reported to diagnose cytomegalovirus status with high specificity and sensitivity. In a later analysis, HLA-associated TCR beta chains showed more clonal expansion and lower generation probabilities than non-associated chains that were equally common. In this cohort, only TCR beta chains were sequenced, and detectable features were limited by the absence of alpha or paired-chain data. In the study, 150 to 200 TCR beta chains were listed as associated with cytomegalovirus. In a later analysis, TCR association rates were found to vary across HLA loci, with the most associated TCRs seen for DRB1 alleles and the fewest for HLA-C alleles.

In total, approximately 700 healthy bone marrow donors made up the cohort. All cohort members were sampled while nominally healthy, although unrecorded immune exposures were likely present. The donor was CMV seronegative and belonged to the group of 350 or so seronegative cohort members. Each donor provided a peripheral blood sample, and peripheral blood mononuclear cells were used for TCR beta sequencing. The Qiagen DNeasy Blood Extraction Kit was used to extract genomic DNA from the blood cell samples. Trimmed from V: 5 bases; trimmed from J: 6 bases; junction bases lacking a gene match: 6. CDR1 and CDR2 (MRHNA, SNTAGT) derive from the germline V gene. The CDR3 sequence holds 14 residues, the cysteine and phenylalanine included. Only the CDR3 portion is preserved as DNA: 42 bases, with reading frame beginning at the first base. Library construction relied on the immunoSEQ multiplex PCR assay. A mixture of 60 forward primers for TCR Vbeta segments and 13 reverse primers for TCR Jbeta segments was used in the multiplex PCR. The CDR3 region of rearranged TCR beta genes was amplified from genomic DNA by a multiplex PCR assay. The amplified TCR beta libraries were sequenced on the Illumina HiSeq System as 87-base-pair reads. In the authors' own workflow: Across the roughly 670 repertoires, a later analysis counted roughly 77 million unique TCR beta chains, approximately 12 million of which were shared by at least two donors. To remove PCR and sequencing errors, raw reads were error-corrected and collapsed into unique sequences using a nearest-neighbor algorithm that merged closely related sequences. V, D and J gene segments were assigned by aligning CDR3 sequences to IMGT reference sequences. Each retained sequence needed at least a six-nucleotide match to both a V gene segment and a J gene segment. A rearrangement was called productive if the CDR3 had no stop codons and remained in frame with V and J, and every other rearrangement was called non-productive. CDR3 was defined by IMGT convention, running from the second conserved V-encoded cysteine to the conserved J-encoded phenylalanine. The earlier analysis of about 590 of the donors excluded sequences that lacked an unambiguous match to a single V gene segment. An earlier analysis of about 590 of the donors classified V segments as functional when productive rearrangements were above 56.7% and as segregating when the standard deviation between donors was above 5%. A statistical classification framework was developed to diagnose cytomegalovirus status using the catalog of TCR beta chain sequences. In a later analysis, V and J genes were assigned by comparing TCR nucleotide sequences against IMGT/GENE-DB human TR gene sequences. A later analysis assigned CDR3 sequences and most-parsimonious VDJ recombination scenarios with the TCRdist pipeline. In a later analysis, every TCR beta chain was defined by the combination of its CDR3 amino acid sequence and its V-gene family, and reads without a unique V-gene family were dropped. In a later analysis, several hundred highly shared, low-generation-probability nucleotide sequences were removed to address suspected cross-contamination and a sequencing artifact. In a later analysis, a clonal expansion index was calculated for each public chain from normalized within-repertoire ranks of inferred template counts. A later analysis computed generation probabilities with a VDJ recombination model fitted to out-of-frame rearrangements, and checked the results against IGoR. A later analysis scored TCR-TCR, TCR-HLA and TCR-CMV co-occurrence with hypergeometric tests, applying a repertoire-size bias correction to TCR pairs. A later analysis estimated false discovery rates by permuting HLA or CMV assignments 20 times. In a later analysis, co-occurring TCRs were grouped with DBSCAN, and TCRdist sequence similarity was added when clustering was performed within HLA-allele-positive subsets. Repertoires with fewer than 30,000 or more than 120,000 public chains, plus five repertoires with anomalous nucleotide sharing, were excluded from co-occurrence clustering. TCRdb mirrors the immuneACCESS table, restricted to in-frame sequences. Some clones are absent from its copies; in checked studies, under half trace to an unresolved V gene, and the reason for the others is unknown. The D gene and trimming were derived from the DNA, and the V and J assignments and clone size from that table. Recorded for this sample are under 200,000 clones; approximately 80% of them occurred a single time. The ten largest clones represent about 0.8% of the sample.

Sequenced material: PBMCs. The clonotype comes from a female donor in good health and CMV-seronegative. In this chain, TRBV6-4 is recombined with TRBJ2-1; 8 junctional bases match TRBD2. The CDR3 has the sequence CASSPWSGGNEQFF. The nucleotide sequence is TGTGCCAGCAGTCCTTGGAGCGGGGGCAATGAGCAGTTCTTC.